This entry lists 5 T cell receptor beta chains sequenced from one sample in a study of T-cell memory formation after mild COVID-19. Each CDR3 protein is one row after TCRdb ran MiXCR on the 5' RACE reads. This table holds under 250,000 distinct CDR3 sequences, 15% found once. Sequenced input: PBMCs or a T cell subset sorted from them (not recorded which). The source of these receptors is an adult woman who had mild COVID-19 (a few samples of this study predate the infection). Cell type and time point are not known.

J is TRBJ2-5 and V is TRBV25-1, with D perhaps being TRBD1 or TRBD2 (5 bases each). Trimming cost V 4 bases and J 2 bases, with 14 bases left between them. Germline lookup yields CDR1 MGHDK and CDR2 SYGVNS. The CDR3 length is 15 residues. Here the CDR3 reads CASSAGVGRQETQYF. CDR3 DNA: TGTGCCAGCAGTGCCGGGGTGGGACGGCAAGAGACCCAGTACTTC.

This chain joins TRBV16 and TRBJ2-4; TRBD2 agrees at 9 bases. Germline lookup yields CDR1 KGHSY and CDR2 FQNENV. V shed 0 bases and J 6 bases; nucleotides not matched to a gene: 6. This CDR3 comprises 16 residues. CDR3 sequence: CASSQSGGRAVNIQYF. The CDR3 DNA is TGTGCCAGCAGCCAATCCGGCGGGAGGGCCGTAAACATTCAGTACTTC.

A few counts support this clonotype. V gene TRBV6-6 combines with J gene TRBJ1-1, with TRBD1 identical over 7 bases. CDR3 size: 13 residues. In germline, CDR1 is MNHNY, CDR2 SVGAGI (reference sequence). The V and J ends lost 5 bases and 8 bases, in that order; junction bases with no gene match: 8. The CDR3 DNA reads TGTGCCAGCAGTGACAACAGGGGCCCCGAAGCTTTCTTT. This codes for CASSDNRGPEAFF.

V usage is TRBV6-6 and J usage is TRBJ2-2, with D possibly being TRBD1 (5 bases). Germline CDR1 is MNHNY and CDR2 is SVGAGI (reference sequence). This CDR3 has 15 amino acids. Trimming shortened V by 0 bases and J by 3 bases, and 8 bases separated the two germline ends. CDR3 region: CASSYSARDTGELFF. The CDR3 bases are TGTGCCAGCAGTTACTCGGCCAGGGACACCGGGGAGCTGTTTTTT.

This clonotype occurred a few times. The CDR3 DNA reads as TGCAGTGCTCCTCGGACTAGTGAAAACATTCAGTACTTC. This encodes CSAPRTSENIQYF. The V gene is TRBV20-1, the J gene TRBJ2-4; 7 nucleotides agree with TRBD2. This CDR3 comprises 13 residues. Germline V CDR1 and CDR2: DFQATT, SNEGSKA (reference sequence). Germline trimming cut 5 bases from V and 5 bases from J; bases unmatched to any gene: 6.